A single sample gave rise to the 15 T cell receptor beta chains below, sequenced in a study of vaccination effects on CD4 cells after COVID-19. No antigen has been assigned to these receptors. Before sequencing took place, the ViraFEST assay used viral peptide pools to expand antigen-specific CD4+ T cells. Following 10 days of culture, CD4+ T cells were isolated. In the vaccine recipients, nucleocapsid antibodies were negative and there was no prior SARS-CoV-2 infection. Profiling relied on immunoSEQ multiplex PCR, and the TCRdb table lists in-frame clones only, not all of them. The data contain tens of thousands of clones, approximately 80% of them singletons. The specimen comprised CD4+ T cells from PBMCs cultured with HCoV-NL63 spike peptides, sampled before COVID-19 vaccination. These receptors originate from a human donor who received a COVID-19 vaccine.

CDR3 DNA sequence: TGTGCCAGCAGCGTAGCGGGGGCAACGGATACGCAGTATTTT. Translated, it gives CASSVAGATDTQYF. The J gene is TRBJ2-3, the V gene TRBV9, with D perhaps given as TRBD1 or TRBD2 (6 bases each). The CDR3 sequence is 14 residues long. Germline V gene data show CDR1 as SGDLS and CDR2 as YYNGEE. V lost 0 bases and J 6 bases, leaving 11 bases between the germline ends.

This chain connects TRBV6-5 to TRBJ1-2; D gene ambiguous. This CDR3 is built from 14 residues. V was pared by 8 bases and J by 3 bases, with 16 bases between. Germline-derived CDR1 and CDR2 are MNHEY and SVGAGI. In DNA form, the CDR3 reads TGTGCCAGCTCCGAGGACCCTCTTGACTATGGCTACACCTTC. Amino acids: CASSEDPLDYGYTF.

V usage is TRBV5-4 and J usage is TRBJ2-5; TRBD2 is a possible D gene (6 bases). Trimming took off 3 bases at V and 2 bases at J, with 11 bases between the two ends. Germline V gene sequence: CDR1 SGHNT, CDR2 YYREEE (reference sequence). CDR3 length equals 14 residues. This CDR3 reads CASSSTGRQETQYF. For the CDR3, the DNA is TGTGCCAGCAGCTCTACCGGGAGACAAGAGACCCAGTACTTC.

The CDR3 protein is CASSRQEGEKLFF. CDR3 nucleotides: TGTGCCAGTAGTCGGCAGGAGGGGGAAAAACTGTTTTTT. The V and J genes are TRBV19 and TRBJ1-4, with D possibly matching TRBD1 (5 bases). This CDR3 spans 13 amino acids. Germline-derived CDR1 and CDR2 are LNHDA and SQIVND (reference sequence). With 5 bases removed from V and 8 bases from J, the gap between germline ends came to 12 bases.

The V gene is TRBV2, the J gene TRBJ2-7, with D uncertain. The CDR3 runs to 12 residues. Trimming left V 2 bases short and J 6 bases short, with 8 bases between. CDR1 and CDR2 (germline): SNHLY, FYNNEI. CDR3 coding DNA: TGTGCCAGCAGTGAATCGGAGACCGAGCAGTACGTC. Protein sequence: CASSESETEQYV.

The chain has TRBV29-1 and TRBJ2-6; TRBD1 matches at 7 bases. The V and J ends lost 6 bases and 0 bases, in that order; junction bases with no gene match: 2. This CDR3 is built from 14 residues. The V gene's germline CDR1 is SQVTM and CDR2 ANQGSEA. CDR3 in amino acids: CSVGDSSGANVLTF. In DNA form, the CDR3 reads TGCAGCGTGGGGGACAGCTCTGGGGCCAACGTCCTGACTTTC.

This clone was detected only a few times. The V and J genes are TRBV15 and TRBJ1-5; TRBD1 is a possible D gene (6 bases). Germline CDR1 reads LNHNV; CDR2 reads YYDKDF (reference sequence). The V end lost 1 base, the J end lost 6 bases, and 13 bases lay between the germline ends. This CDR3 region has 15 residues. The CDR3 sequence is CATSRGGGALQPQHF. The CDR3 DNA follows: TGTGCCACCAGCAGAGGTGGGGGGGCTCTTCAGCCCCAGCATTTT.

This clone came up a few times. V and J are TRBV4-1 and TRBJ1-6, with a tentative D call TRBD1 (6 bases). Between the trimmed V and J ends, which lost 0 bases and 0 bases, there was a span of 12 bases. Germline-derived CDR1 and CDR2 are MGHRA and YSYEKL. The CDR3 totals 18 residues. CDR3 region: CASSQEGQGSSYNSPLHF. In nucleotides, the CDR3 is TGCGCCAGCAGCCAAGAGGGGCAGGGGAGCTCCTATAATTCACCCCTCCACTTT.

The V gene is TRBV3-1 (or the pseudogene TRBV3-2), the J gene TRBJ1-5; tentative D call: TRBD1 (6 bases). The CDR3 is 15 residues long. Trimming cost V 0 bases and J 2 bases, with 8 bases left between them. Germline-derived CDR1 and CDR2 are LGHDT and YNNKEL (reference sequence). The CDR3 protein is CASSQDSGGNQPQHF. CDR3 DNA sequence: TGTGCCAGCAGCCAAGATTCAGGGGGCAATCAGCCCCAGCATTTT.

The table lists this clone with a count of one. Within the sample, other DNA sequences also encode this same CDR3. The chain recombines TRBV5-1 with TRBJ2-3; D gene ambiguous. Between the trimmed V and J ends, which lost 0 bases and 0 bases, there was a span of 2 bases. The CDR3 sequence is 13 residues long. Germline lookup yields CDR1 SGHRS and CDR2 YFSETQ. The CDR3 is CASSLGSTDTQYF. CDR3 DNA sequence: TGCGCCAGCAGCTTGGGGAGCACAGATACGCAGTATTTT.

The chain links TRBV7-7 to TRBJ1-5; tentatively, D is TRBD1 (6 bases). The V and J ends lost 5 bases and 3 bases respectively, with 17 bases between them. The CDR3 totals 16 residues. Germline V lookup: CDR1 SSHAT, CDR2 FNYEAQ (reference sequence). The CDR3 is CASSIQDSGSNQPQHF. CDR3 coding DNA: TGTGCCAGCAGCATCCAGGACAGCGGTTCCAATCAGCCCCAGCATTTT.

This clone was picked up one time. The chain uses TRBV30 and TRBJ2-3, with 8 bases lining up with TRBD1. Germline values: CDR1 GTSNPN, CDR2 SVGIG (reference sequence). The CDR3 contains 15 residues. J was trimmed by 1 base and V by 3 bases; bases with no gene match: 6. As DNA, the CDR3 is TGTGCCTGGAGGGAGTCCAGGGGGCGCACAGATACGCAGTATTTT. Its protein is CAWRESRGRTDTQYF.

The rearrangement links TRBV12-3 or TRBV12-4 to TRBJ1-4; D is undetermined. CDR3 size: 13 residues. V was pared by 2 bases and J by 8 bases, with 9 bases between. Written as DNA, the CDR3 is TGTGCCAGCAGTTTACAGGATCGAGAAAAACTGTTTTTT. Its protein product is CASSLQDREKLFF.

V usage is TRBV10-3 and J usage is TRBJ2-1, with TRBD2 identical over 8 bases. This CDR3 is built from 15 residues. The V and J ends lost 2 bases and 7 bases, in that order; junction bases with no gene match: 7. The germline V gene encodes CDR1 ENHRY and CDR2 SYGVKD. CDR3 in amino acids: CAISEEGLVLNEQFF. As DNA, the CDR3 is TGTGCCATCAGTGAGGAGGGACTAGTTTTAAATGAGCAGTTCTTC.

Only a few counts were recorded for this clone. The J gene is TRBJ2-3, the V gene TRBV5-1, with D unclear. Germline V gene lookup returns CDR1 SGHRS and CDR2 YFSETQ. The CDR3 has 15 residues. Trimming removed 2 bases at V and 0 bases at J, with 10 bases between. CDR3 bases: TGCGCCAGCAGCTTAGTCTACACTAGCACAGATACGCAGTATTTT. Amino acid sequence: CASSLVYTSTDTQYF.